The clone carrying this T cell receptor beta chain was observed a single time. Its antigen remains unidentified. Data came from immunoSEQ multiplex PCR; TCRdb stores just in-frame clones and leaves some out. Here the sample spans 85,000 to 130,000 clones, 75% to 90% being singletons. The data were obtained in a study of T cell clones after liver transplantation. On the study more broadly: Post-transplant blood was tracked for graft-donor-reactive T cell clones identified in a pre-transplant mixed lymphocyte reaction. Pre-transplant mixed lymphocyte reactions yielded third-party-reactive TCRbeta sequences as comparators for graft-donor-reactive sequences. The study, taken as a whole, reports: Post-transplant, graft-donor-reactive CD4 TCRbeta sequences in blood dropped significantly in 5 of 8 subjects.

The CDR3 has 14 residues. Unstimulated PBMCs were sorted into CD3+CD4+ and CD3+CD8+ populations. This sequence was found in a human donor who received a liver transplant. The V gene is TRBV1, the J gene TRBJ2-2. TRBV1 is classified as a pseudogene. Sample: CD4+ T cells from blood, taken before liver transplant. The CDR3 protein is CTPKGGRDTGELFF. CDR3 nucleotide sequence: TGCACCCCCAAGGGGGGAAGGGACACCGGGGAGCTGTTTTTT.